This T cell receptor beta chain appears in the sequencing data of a study of blood T cell repertoires in COVID-19. Study context: PBMCs, B-cell-depleted T cells, or T cells provided the cDNA or gDNA that made up the material.

Clones were sequenced by immunoSEQ multiplex PCR, and TCRdb holds only the in-frame ones, with some missing. The sample yields hundreds of thousands of clones, around 90% seen once. The germline V gene has CDR1 SGDLS and CDR2 YYNGEE. Germline trimming cut 4 bases from V and 8 bases from J; bases unmatched to any gene: 12. The CDR3 runs 17 residues. The sequencing sample was made of peripheral blood. This receptor was taken from a man aged 18 to 30 with active or convalescent COVID-19. The rearrangement uses TRBV9 and TRBJ2-1, with TRBD2 matching over 13 bases. The CDR3 region is CASSHGTSGDWYHEQFF. DNA for the CDR3: TGTGCCAGCAGCCACGGGACTAGCGGGGATTGGTATCATGAGCAGTTCTTC.